This T cell receptor beta chain was retrieved from a study of shared clonotypes between healthy human individuals (dated by TCRdb to between 2020 and 2021). Regarding the research as a whole: The cohort comprised a couple of women and three men aged 18 to 49 years. The study deeply sequenced blood TCR repertoires of several healthy adults to estimate repertoire size and the extent of clonotype sharing between individuals. To increase sequencing depth and limit assay-specific biases, different laboratories used diverse techniques to prepare libraries and sequence TCR repertoires. Each donor's leukapheresis produced roughly between roughly 0.85 and 9.5 billion PBMCs. General findings and caveats noted by the study authors: Based on pairwise subsampling, the degree of clonotype sharing among donors was expected to be affected by sequencing depth. The genetic and exposure-history diversity represented was limited by the small number of donors. Sampling was limited to blood, and TCR repertoires in tissue likely differ from TCR repertoires in blood.

V lost 4 bases and J lost 3 bases, and the count of bases not matched to a germline gene is 10. CDR1 SQVTM and CDR2 ANQGSEA are derived from the germline V gene. The CDR3, from cysteine to phenylalanine, totals 15 residues. Solely the CDR3 DNA is kept, with 45 bases framed from the first base. Using the deep immunoSEQ assay, TCR CDR3 regions were amplified from genomic DNA by multiplex PCR. Genomic DNA extracted from each cell subset was distributed evenly over all wells of several immunoSEQ 96-well plates, and each plate served as one replicate. For unsorted PBMC, each replicate PCR was loaded with 250 to 300 ng genomic DNA, equivalent to 25,000 to 35,000 T cell genomes. Ten immunoSEQ deep assay plates were used to sequence unsorted PBMC genomic DNA. Purified libraries were measured with a Qubit 3.0 fluorometer, size-checked on a Bioanalyzer 2100, and measured again with the KAPA Library Quantification kit. A separate single-read 150-cycle Illumina NextSeq 550 flow cell was used to sequence each immunoSEQ 96-well plate. Per the original workflow: Because the immunoSEQ output included only junctional sequences and no quality scores, the filtering could not be the same as the filtering used for full-length reads. To assign V/J genes and CDR3, sequences were annotated against IMGT germline references using PyIR, a Python wrapper for IgBLAST v1.9. Reads with weak V/J assignments (E-value above 1e-6), missing CDR3, stop codons, out-of-frame junctions, or ambiguous translated residues were removed. V3J clonotypes were defined as sequences sharing the same inferred V gene, J gene, and CDR3 amino acid sequence. The percentage overlap between two repertoires was calculated by dividing the number of shared unique clonotypes by the size of the smaller repertoire. Richness of each repertoire was evaluated using RTK rarefaction, the Chao1 estimator, and Recon v2.1 estimates of unobserved clonotypes. In its TCRdb copy, this immuneACCESS table keeps in-frame sequences only and misses some clones. Where compared with another copy, unresolved V genes explain less than half of these, and the others have no known cause. Clonal size and the V and J genes are those of that table, whereas D and trimming came from the DNA. A total of around 95,000 clones appear in this sample, around 47% of them only once. More than 12% of the sample comes from the top ten.

This clone showed up many times. There is no known antigen for this receptor. No base qualities exist here, and no much larger clone lies one base off it. The donors were healthy, HIV-negative adults with no recently reported acute infections or vaccinations. Only Caucasian adults living in Nashville, Tennessee, USA were represented among the donors. For unsorted samples, some 90 million PBMCs were counted, and genomic DNA was extracted using the QIAamp DNA Blood Mini kit. After blood collection by leukapheresis, PBMCs were isolated using Ficoll-Histopaque density gradient centrifugation and then cryopreserved in the vapor phase of liquid nitrogen.

Source material: PBMCs. The chain employs TRBV29-1 and TRBJ2-7; 9 bases in between match TRBD1. The TCR originated in a middle-aged woman in good health. Some clones in this sample may be carry-over from other donors' samples. The CDR3 has the sequence CSVVGEGTGLYEQYF. The DNA is as follows: TGCAGCGTTGTGGGGGAAGGGACAGGGCTCTACGAGCAGTACTTC.